The T cell receptor (delta chain) under discussion was sequenced for a study of gamma-delta chains in newborns, infants, children. Overall study context: Microbial exposure reportedly drives polyclonal innate γδ T cell expansion after birth.

This clone occurred a few times. Since a far larger clone is one base different, this is likely a read error. Trimming shortened V by 1 base and J by 0 bases, and 17 bases separated the two germline ends. The CDR3 covers 18 residues. Germline V gene data show CDR1 as GEAIGNYY and CDR2 as EKD. TCRdb re-analyzed the reads via CATT. The sample shows about 4,000 delta-chain clones, roughly 4.5% of them seen only once. The sequenced material came from blood. The chain joins TRDV2 to TRDJ2; D may correspond to TRDD1 or TRDD3 (5 bases each). This clonotype originated in a child who was a newborn, infant or young child, either healthy, febrile or measles-vaccinated (not recorded which). CDR3 nucleotide sequence: TGTGCCTGTGACACAATAGGGGGCAACACGGCTTTGACAGCACAACTCTTCTTT. Encoded protein: CACDTIGGNTALTAQLFF.